This T cell receptor (beta chain) is drawn from a study of shared clonotypes between healthy human individuals. Study-level information: A donor's plate count was three for CD4 naive and three for CD4 memory; CD8 naive had two and CD8 memory one. Findings of the study overall: Even with large depth, rarefaction showed that sorted-subset sequencing was incomplete. Generally, estimated richness proved larger in naive subsets than it did in memory subsets.

In the case of this clone: Its target is unknown.

Some clones are missing from TCRdb's copy, which holds only in-frame ones; the method was immunoSEQ multiplex PCR. Of about 2 million clones detected, about 95% appear once; the ten largest clones hold 0.9% to 1.4%. The naive CD8 subset, CD45RO-negative cells positively selected for CCR7, excluded terminally differentiated effector memory CD45RA+ cells. The V end lost 4 bases, the J end lost 11 bases, and 13 bases lay between the germline ends. Germline values: CDR1 SEHNR, CDR2 FQNEAQ (reference sequence). This CDR3 spans 12 amino acids. The sequencing input was naive CD8+ T cells sorted from blood. The V call is TRBV7-9, the J call TRBJ2-3, with a possible D match to TRBD2 (6 bases). The TCR was taken from a man aged 18-30 years in good health. CDR3 nucleotides: TGTGCCAGCAGCTACGGGACTCTCCAGCAGTATTTT. Amino acid sequence: CASSYGTLQQYF.